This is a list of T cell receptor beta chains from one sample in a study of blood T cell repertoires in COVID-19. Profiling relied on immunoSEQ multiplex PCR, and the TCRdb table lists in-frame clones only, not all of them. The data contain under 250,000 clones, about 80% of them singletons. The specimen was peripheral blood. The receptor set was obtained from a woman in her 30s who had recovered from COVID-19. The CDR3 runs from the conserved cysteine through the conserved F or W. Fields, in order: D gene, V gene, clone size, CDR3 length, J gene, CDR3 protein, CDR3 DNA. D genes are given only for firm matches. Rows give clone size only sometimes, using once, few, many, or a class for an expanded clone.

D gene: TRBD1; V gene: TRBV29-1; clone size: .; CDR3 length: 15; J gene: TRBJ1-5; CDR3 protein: CSVGDRGGRNQPQHF; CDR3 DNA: TGCAGCGTTGGGGACAGGGGAGGCCGCAATCAGCCCCAGCATTTT
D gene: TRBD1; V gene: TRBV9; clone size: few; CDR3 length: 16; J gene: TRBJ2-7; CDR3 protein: CASSVGWAGGSSEQYF; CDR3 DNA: TGTGCCAGCAGCGTAGGATGGGCAGGGGGCTCAAGCGAGCAGTACTTC
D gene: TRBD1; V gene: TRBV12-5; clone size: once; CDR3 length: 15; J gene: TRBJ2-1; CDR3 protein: CASGFGTGGYNEQFF; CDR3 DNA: TGTGCTAGTGGTTTTGGGACAGGGGGGTACAATGAGCAGTTCTTC
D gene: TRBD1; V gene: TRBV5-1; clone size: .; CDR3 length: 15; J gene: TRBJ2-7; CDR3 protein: CASSYRTGDVNEQYF; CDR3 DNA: TGCGCCAGCAGCTACAGGACAGGGGATGTTAACGAGCAGTACTTC
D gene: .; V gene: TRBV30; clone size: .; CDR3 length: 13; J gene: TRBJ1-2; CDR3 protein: CAWSVRAGYGYTF; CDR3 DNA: TGTGCCTGGAGTGTGAGGGCCGGCTATGGCTACACCTTC
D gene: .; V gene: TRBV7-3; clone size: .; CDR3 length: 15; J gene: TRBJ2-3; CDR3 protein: CASSLRLGEADTQYF; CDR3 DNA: TGTGCCAGCAGCTTAAGGTTGGGGGAGGCAGATACGCAGTATTTT
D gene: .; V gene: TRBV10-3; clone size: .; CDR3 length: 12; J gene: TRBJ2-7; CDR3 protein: CAISDYHSEQYF; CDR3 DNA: TGTGCCATCAGTGATTACCACTCCGAGCAGTACTTC
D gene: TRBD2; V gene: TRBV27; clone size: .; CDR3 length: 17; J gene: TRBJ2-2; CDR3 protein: CASTPVVRGRDTGELFF; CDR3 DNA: TGTGCCAGCACTCCGGTAGTCCGCGGGAGGGACACCGGGGAGCTGTTTTTT
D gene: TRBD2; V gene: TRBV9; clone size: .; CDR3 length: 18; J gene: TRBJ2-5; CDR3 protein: CASSVTPRGLAGAETQYF; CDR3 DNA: TGTGCCAGCAGCGTTACCCCTCGAGGACTAGCGGGAGCAGAGACCCAGTACTTC
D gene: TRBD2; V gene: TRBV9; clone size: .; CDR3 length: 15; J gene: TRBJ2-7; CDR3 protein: CASSVGLAESYEQYF; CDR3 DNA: TGTGCCAGCAGCGTAGGGCTAGCGGAATCCTACGAGCAGTACTTC
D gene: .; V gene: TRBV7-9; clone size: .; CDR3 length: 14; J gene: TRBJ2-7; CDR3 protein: CASSFHRSSYEQYF; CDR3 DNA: TGTGCCAGCAGCTTTCACCGGTCTTCCTACGAGCAGTACTTC
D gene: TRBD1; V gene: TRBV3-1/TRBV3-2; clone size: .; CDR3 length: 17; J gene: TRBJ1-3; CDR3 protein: CASSPSQGKGFGNTIYF; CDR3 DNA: TGTGCCAGCAGCCCGTCACAGGGGAAAGGTTTCGGAAACACCATATATTTT
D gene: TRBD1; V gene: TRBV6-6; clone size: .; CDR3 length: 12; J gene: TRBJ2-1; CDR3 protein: CASNTDRDEQFF; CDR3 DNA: TGTGCCAGCAACACCGACAGGGATGAGCAGTTCTTC
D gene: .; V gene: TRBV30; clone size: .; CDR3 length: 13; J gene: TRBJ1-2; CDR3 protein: CAWTGTPNYGYTF; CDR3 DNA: TGTGCCTGGACAGGGACACCTAACTATGGCTACACCTTC
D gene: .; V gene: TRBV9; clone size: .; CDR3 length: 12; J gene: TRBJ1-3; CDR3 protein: CASSGYGNTIYF; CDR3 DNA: TGTGCCAGCAGCGGCTATGGAAACACCATATATTTT
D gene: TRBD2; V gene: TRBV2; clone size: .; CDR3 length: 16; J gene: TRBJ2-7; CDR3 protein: CASSEWRASGQHEQYF; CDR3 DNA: TGTGCCAGCAGTGAATGGAGGGCTAGCGGGCAGCACGAGCAGTACTTC
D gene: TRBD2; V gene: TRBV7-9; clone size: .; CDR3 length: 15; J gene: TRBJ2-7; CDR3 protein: CASSLSGRTPYEQYF; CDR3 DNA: TGTGCCAGCAGCTTGAGCGGGAGGACCCCCTACGAGCAGTACTTC
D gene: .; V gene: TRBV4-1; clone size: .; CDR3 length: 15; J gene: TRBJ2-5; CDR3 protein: CASSRREQGGETQYF; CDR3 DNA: TGCGCCAGCAGCCGACGGGAACAAGGAGGGGAGACCCAGTACTTC
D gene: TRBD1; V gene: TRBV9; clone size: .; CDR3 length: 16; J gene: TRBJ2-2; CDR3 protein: CASSQGDRAHTGELFF; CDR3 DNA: TGTGCCAGCAGCCAAGGAGACAGGGCTCACACCGGGGAGCTGTTTTTT
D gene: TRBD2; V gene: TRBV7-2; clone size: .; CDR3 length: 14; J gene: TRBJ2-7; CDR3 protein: CASSPGGILYEQYF; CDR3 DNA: TGTGCCAGCAGCCCGGGAGGGATCCTCTACGAGCAGTACTTC
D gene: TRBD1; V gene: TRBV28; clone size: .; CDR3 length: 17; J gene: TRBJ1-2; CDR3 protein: CASSLLVPARGSDGYTF; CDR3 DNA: TGTGCCAGCAGTTTATTGGTCCCCGCCAGGGGGAGCGATGGCTACACCTTC
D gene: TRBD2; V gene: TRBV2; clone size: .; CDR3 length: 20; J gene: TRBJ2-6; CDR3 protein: CASSYEREGLRASGANVLTF; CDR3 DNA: TGTGCCAGCAGTTATGAGCGGGAGGGCCTCCGGGCGTCTGGGGCCAACGTCCTGACTTTC
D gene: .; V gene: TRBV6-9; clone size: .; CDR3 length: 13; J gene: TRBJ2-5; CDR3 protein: CAPPGLSQETQYF; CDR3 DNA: TGTGCCCCCCCGGGTTTGTCCCAAGAGACCCAGTACTTC
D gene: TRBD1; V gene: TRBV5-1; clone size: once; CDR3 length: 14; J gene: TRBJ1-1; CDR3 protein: CASSSGQGNTEAFF; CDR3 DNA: TGCGCCAGCAGCTCCGGACAGGGGAACACTGAAGCTTTCTTT
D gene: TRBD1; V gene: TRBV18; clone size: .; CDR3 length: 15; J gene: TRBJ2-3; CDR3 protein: CASSPGGASTDTQYF; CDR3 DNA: TGTGCCAGCTCCCCAGGGGGCGCAAGCACAGATACGCAGTATTTT
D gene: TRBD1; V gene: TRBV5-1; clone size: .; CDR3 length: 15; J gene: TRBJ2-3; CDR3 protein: CASRVGTGVADTQYF; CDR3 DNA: TGCGCCAGCAGGGTTGGGACAGGGGTGGCAGATACGCAGTATTTT
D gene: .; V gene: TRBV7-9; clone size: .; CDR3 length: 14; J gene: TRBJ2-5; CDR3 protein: CASSLGGNQETQYF; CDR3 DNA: TGTGCCAGCAGCTTAGGTGGCAACCAAGAGACCCAGTACTTC
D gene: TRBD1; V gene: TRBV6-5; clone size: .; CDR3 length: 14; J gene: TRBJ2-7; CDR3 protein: CASRTGTGGFEQYF; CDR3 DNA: TGTGCCAGCAGAACCGGGACAGGGGGTTTCGAGCAGTACTTC
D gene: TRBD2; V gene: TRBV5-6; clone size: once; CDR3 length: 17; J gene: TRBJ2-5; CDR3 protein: CASSVAVWTSGRKTQYF; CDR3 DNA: TGTGCCAGCAGCGTGGCGGTGTGGACTAGCGGGAGGAAGACCCAGTACTTC
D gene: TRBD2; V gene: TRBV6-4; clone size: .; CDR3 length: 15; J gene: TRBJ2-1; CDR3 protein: CASSVLAGSYNEQFF; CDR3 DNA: TGTGCCAGCAGTGTGTTAGCGGGCTCCTACAATGAGCAGTTCTTC
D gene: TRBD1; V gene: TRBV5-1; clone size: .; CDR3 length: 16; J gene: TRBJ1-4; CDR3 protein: CASSTGQGAAYEKLFF; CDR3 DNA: TGCGCCAGCAGCACCGGACAGGGGGCGGCTTATGAAAAACTGTTTTTT
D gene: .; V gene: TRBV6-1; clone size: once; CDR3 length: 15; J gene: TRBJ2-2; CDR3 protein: CASSEVGPNTGELFF; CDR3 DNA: TGTGCCAGCAGTGAAGTGGGGCCGAACACCGGGGAGCTGTTTTTT
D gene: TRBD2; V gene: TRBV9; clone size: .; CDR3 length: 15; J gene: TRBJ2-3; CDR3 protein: CASSRTSSDTDTQYF; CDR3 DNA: TGTGCCAGTTCCCGGACTAGCAGTGACACAGATACGCAGTATTTT
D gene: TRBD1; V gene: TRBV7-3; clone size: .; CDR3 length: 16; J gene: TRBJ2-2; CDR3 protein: CASSSSKGAVTGELFF; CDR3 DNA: TGTGCCAGCAGCTCCTCGAAGGGGGCAGTAACCGGGGAGCTGTTTTTT
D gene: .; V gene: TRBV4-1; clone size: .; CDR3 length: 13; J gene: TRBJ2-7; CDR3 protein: CASSQGGAYEQYF; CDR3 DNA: TGCGCCAGCAGCCAAGGGGGGGCCTACGAGCAGTACTTC
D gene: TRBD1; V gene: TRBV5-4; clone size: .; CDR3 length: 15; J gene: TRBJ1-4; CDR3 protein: CASSFPDRDDEKLFF; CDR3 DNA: TGTGCCAGCAGTTTTCCGGACAGGGACGACGAAAAACTGTTTTTT
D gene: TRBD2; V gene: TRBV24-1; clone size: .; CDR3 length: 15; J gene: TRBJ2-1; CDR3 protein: CATSDRLAGANEQFF; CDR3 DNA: TGTGCCACCAGTGATAGGCTAGCGGGAGCCAATGAGCAGTTCTTC
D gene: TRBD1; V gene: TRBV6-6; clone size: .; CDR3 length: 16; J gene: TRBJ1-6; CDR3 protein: CASSYSGTGDLGPLHF; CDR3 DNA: TGTGCCAGCAGTTACTCAGGGACAGGGGATTTAGGGCCCCTCCACTTT
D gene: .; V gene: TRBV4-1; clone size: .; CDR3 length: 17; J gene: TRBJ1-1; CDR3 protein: CASSDLRSAAMNTEAFF; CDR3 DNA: TGCGCCAGCAGCGACCTGCGGTCGGCAGCAATGAACACTGAAGCTTTCTTT
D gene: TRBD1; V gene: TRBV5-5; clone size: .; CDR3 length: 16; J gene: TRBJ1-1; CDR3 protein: CASSLDPGTGYTEAFF; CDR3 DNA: TGTGCCAGCAGCTTGGACCCCGGGACAGGGTACACTGAAGCTTTCTTT
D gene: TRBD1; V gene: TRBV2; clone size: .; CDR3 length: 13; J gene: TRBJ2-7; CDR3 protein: CASGRTGGYEQYF; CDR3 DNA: TGTGCCAGCGGCCGGACAGGGGGCTACGAGCAGTACTTC
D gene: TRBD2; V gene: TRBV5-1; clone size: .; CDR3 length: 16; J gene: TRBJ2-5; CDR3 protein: CASTRGPSGSIETQYF; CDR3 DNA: TGCGCCAGCACAAGAGGGCCTAGCGGGAGTATCGAGACCCAGTACTTC
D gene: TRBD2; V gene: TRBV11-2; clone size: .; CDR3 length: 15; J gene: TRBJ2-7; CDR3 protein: CASSFGLADTYEQYF; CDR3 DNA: TGTGCCAGCAGCTTCGGACTAGCTGACACCTACGAGCAGTACTTC
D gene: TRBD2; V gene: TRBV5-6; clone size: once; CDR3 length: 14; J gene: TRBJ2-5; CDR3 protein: CASSPAGRQETQYF; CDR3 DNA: TGTGCCAGCAGCCCAGCGGGGAGACAAGAGACCCAGTACTTC
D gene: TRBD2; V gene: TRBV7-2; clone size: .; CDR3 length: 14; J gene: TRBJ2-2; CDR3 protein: CASSFSGSGGELFF; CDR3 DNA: TGTGCCAGCAGCTTTAGCGGGAGTGGCGGGGAGCTGTTTTTT